The source of this TCR beta chain is a study of T-cell reconstitution after alpha-beta-depleted transplantation in children. This clonotype has at least ten counts. Unmatched junction bases numbered 2, after V lost 3 bases and J lost 2 bases. The CDR3 extends over 15 amino acids. Unique molecular identifiers were incorporated when the TCRbeta library was constructed. TCRdb itself ran the PCR reads through MiXCR, one entry per CDR3 protein. The repertoire consists of roughly 100,000 distinct CDR3 sequences, with 7.5% to 9.5% occurring once and the leading ten covering approximately 7%. Sequencing used PBMCs from the stem cell graft donor, obtained from the stem cell graft. The V and J genes are TRBV12-3 or TRBV12-4 and TRBJ2-1; 9 nucleotides line up with TRBD2. This receptor was taken from a human donor who donated a stem cell graft to a child with congenital amegakaryocytic thrombocytopenia. This CDR3 is CASSFRGGAYNEQFF. The CDR3 bases are TGTGCCAGCAGTTTCCGCGGGGGGGCCTACAATGAGCAGTTCTTC.